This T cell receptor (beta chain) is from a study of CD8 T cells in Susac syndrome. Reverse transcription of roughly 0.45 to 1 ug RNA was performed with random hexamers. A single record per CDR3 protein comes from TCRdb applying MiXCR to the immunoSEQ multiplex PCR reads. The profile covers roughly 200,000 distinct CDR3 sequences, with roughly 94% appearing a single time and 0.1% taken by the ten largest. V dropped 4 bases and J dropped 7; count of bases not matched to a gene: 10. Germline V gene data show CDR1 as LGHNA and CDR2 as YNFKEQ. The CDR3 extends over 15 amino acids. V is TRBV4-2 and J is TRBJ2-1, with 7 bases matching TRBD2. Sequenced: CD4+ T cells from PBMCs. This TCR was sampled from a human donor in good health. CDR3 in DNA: TGTGCCAGCAGCCGTGGGACTACCTCGGGAAATGAGCAGTTCTTC. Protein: CASSRGTTSGNEQFF.